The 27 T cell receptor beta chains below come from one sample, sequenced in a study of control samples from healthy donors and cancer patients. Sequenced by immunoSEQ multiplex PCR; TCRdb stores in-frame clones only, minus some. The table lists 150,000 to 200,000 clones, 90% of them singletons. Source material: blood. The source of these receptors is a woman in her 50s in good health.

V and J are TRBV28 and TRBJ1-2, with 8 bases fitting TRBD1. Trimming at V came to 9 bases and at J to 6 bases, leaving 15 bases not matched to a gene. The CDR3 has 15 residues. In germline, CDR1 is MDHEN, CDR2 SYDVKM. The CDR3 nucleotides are TGTGCCAGTCGCACGGCGGGACAGGCTGTAGATGGCTACACCTTC. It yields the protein CASRTAGQAVDGYTF.

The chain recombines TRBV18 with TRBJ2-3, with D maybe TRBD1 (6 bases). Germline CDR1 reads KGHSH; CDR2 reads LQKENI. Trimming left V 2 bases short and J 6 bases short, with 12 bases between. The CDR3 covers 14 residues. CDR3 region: CASSPAGASDTQYF. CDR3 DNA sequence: TGTGCCAGCTCACCAGCAGGGGCCTCGGATACGCAGTATTTT.

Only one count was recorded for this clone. The chain's CDR3 is CASSLQGGSYNEQFF. DNA for the CDR3: TGTGCCAGCAGCCTACAGGGAGGCTCCTACAATGAGCAGTTCTTC. The rearrangement joins TRBV7-2 to TRBJ2-1; D possibly matches TRBD1 or TRBD2 (6 bases each). Germline V gives CDR1 SGHTA, CDR2 FQGNSA. This CDR3 region has 15 residues. Trimming stripped 5 bases from V and 0 bases from J, with 11 bases between.

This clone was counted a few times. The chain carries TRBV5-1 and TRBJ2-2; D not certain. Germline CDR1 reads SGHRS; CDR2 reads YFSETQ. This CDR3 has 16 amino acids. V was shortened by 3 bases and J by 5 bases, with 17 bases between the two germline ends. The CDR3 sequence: CASSSETKAVTGELFF. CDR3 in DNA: TGCGCCAGCAGCTCCGAGACCAAAGCTGTGACCGGGGAGCTGTTTTTT.

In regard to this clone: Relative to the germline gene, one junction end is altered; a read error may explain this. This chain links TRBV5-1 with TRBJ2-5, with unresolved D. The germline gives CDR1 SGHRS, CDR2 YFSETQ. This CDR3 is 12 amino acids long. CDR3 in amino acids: CASSLDHETQYF. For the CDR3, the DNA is TGCGCCAGCAGCTTGGACCACGAGACCCAGTACTTC.

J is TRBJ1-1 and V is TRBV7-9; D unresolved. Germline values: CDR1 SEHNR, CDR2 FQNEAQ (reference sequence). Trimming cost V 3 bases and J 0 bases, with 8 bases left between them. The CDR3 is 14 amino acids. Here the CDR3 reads CASSFDGLNTEAFF. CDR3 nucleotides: TGTGCCAGCAGCTTTGACGGACTGAACACTGAAGCTTTCTTT.

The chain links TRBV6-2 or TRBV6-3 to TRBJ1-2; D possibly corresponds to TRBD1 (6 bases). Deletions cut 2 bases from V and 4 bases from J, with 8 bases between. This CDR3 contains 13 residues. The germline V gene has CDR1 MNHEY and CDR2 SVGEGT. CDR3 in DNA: TGTGCCAGCAGTTACACAGGGAGCTATGGCTACACCTTC. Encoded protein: CASSYTGSYGYTF.

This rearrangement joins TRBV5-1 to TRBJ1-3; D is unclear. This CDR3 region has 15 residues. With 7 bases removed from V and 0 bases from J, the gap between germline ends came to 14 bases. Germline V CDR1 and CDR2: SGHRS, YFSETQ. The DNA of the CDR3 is TGCGCCAGCGGCCGAGGCCCCAACTCTGGAAACACCATATATTTT. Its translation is CASGRGPNSGNTIYF.

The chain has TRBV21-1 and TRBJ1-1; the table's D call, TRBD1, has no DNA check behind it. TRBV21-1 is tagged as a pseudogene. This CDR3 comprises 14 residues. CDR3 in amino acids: CANLLQGEKTEAFF. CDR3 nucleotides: TGTGCCAACCTACTCCAGGGGGAGAAGACTGAAGCTTTCTTT.

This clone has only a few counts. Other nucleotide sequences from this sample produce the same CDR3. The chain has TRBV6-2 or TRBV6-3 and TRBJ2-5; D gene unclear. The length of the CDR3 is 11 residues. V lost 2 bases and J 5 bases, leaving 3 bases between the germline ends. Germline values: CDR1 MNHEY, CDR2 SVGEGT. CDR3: CASSYGETQYF. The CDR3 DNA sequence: TGTGCCAGCAGTTACGGGGAGACCCAGTACTTC.

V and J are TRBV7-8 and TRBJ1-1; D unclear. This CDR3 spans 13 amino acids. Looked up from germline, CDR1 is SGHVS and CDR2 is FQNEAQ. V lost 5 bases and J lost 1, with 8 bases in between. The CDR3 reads CASSVAWNTEAFF. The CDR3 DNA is TGTGCCAGCAGCGTCGCATGGAACACTGAAGCTTTCTTT.

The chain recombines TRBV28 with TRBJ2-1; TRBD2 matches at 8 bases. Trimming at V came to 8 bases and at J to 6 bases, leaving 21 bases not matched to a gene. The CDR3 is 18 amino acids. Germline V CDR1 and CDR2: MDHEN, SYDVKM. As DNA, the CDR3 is TGTGCCAGCTGTACAGAGGGGTTTGGACGGGAGGGGAGCAATGAGCAGTTCTTC. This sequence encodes CASCTEGFGREGSNEQFF.

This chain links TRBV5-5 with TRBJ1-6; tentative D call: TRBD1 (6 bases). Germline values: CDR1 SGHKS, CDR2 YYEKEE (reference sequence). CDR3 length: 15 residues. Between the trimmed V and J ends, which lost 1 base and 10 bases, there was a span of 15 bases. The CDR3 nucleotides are TGTGCCAGCAGCTTGTGGGGGGGCACCGAGTCACCCCTCCACTTT. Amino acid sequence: CASSLWGGTESPLHF. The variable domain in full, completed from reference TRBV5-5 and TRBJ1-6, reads DAGVTQSPTHLIKTRGQQVTLRCSPISGHKSVSWYQQVLGQGPQFIFQYYEKEERGRGNFPDRFSARQFPNYSSELNVNALLLGDSALYLCASSLWGGTESPLHFGNGTRLTVT.

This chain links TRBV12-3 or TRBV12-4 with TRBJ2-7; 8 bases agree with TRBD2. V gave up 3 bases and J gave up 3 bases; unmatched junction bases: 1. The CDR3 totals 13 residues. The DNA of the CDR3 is TGTGCCAGCAGTTTTACTAGCGGCTACGAGCAGTACTTC. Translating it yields CASSFTSGYEQYF.

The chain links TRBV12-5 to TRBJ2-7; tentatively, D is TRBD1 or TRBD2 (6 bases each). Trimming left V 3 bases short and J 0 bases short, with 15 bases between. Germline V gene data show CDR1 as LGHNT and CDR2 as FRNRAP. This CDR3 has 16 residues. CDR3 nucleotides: TGTGCTAGTGGTTTAGGGGGGCCTCGAAACTCCTACGAGCAGTACTTC. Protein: CASGLGGPRNSYEQYF.

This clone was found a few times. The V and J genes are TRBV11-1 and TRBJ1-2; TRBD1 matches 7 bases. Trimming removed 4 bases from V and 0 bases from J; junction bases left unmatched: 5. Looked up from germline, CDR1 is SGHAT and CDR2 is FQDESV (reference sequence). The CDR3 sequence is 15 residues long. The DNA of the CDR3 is TGTGCCAGCAGCTCGACAGGGTTAGCTAACTATGGCTACACCTTC. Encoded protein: CASSSTGLANYGYTF.

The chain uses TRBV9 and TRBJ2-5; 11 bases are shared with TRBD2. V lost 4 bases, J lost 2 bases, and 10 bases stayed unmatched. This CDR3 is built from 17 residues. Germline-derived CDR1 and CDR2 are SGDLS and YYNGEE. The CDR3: CASSSRTGLAVQETQYF. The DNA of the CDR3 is TGTGCCAGCAGCTCCAGAACGGGACTAGCGGTACAAGAGACCCAGTACTTC.

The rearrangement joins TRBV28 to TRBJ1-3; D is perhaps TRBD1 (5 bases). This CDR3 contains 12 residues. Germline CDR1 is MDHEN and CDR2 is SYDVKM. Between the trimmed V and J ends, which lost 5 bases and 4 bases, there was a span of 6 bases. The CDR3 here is CASSRTGNTIYF. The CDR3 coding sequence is TGTGCCAGCAGTCGGACAGGAAACACCATATATTTT.

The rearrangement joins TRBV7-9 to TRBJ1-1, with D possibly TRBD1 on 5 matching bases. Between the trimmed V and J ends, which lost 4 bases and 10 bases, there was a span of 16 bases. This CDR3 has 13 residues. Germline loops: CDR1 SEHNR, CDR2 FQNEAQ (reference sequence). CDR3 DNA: TGTGCCAGCAGCTCCAGGGAGGCCGAGCGAGCTTTCTTT. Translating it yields CASSSREAERAFF.

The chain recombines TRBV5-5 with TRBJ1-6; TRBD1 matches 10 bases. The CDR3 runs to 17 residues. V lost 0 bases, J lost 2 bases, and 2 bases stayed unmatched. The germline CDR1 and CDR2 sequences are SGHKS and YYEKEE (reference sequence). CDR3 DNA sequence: TGTGCCAGCAGCTTGGTCGGGACAGGGGCCTATAATTCACCCCTCCACTTT. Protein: CASSLVGTGAYNSPLHF.

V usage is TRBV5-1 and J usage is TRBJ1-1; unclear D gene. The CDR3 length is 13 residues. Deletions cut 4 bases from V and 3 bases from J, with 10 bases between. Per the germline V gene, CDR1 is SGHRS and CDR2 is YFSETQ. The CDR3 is CASSAGLDTEAFF. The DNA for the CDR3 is TGCGCCAGCAGCGCCGGGTTGGACACTGAAGCTTTCTTT.

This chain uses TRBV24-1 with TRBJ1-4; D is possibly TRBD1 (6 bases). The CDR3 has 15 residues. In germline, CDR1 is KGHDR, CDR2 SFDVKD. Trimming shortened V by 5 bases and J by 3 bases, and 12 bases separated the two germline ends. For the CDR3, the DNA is TGTGCCACCAGTGCTTCGGGGGCGGCTAATGAAAAACTGTTTTTT. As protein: CATSASGAANEKLFF.

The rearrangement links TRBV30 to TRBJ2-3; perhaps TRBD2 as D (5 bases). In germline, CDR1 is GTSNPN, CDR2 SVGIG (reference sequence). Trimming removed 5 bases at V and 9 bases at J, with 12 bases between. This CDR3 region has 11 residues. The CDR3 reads CAWASAGTQYF. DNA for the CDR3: TGTGCCTGGGCGTCGGCGGGCACGCAGTATTTT.

The CDR3 sequence is CASSLGLDQIGEKLFF. In nucleotides, the CDR3 is TGTGCCAGCAGCTTGGGTTTGGACCAAATCGGCGAAAAACTGTTTTTT. This sequence joins TRBV5-6 and TRBJ1-4; D gene unclear. There are 16 residues in the CDR3. The V gene's germline CDR1 is SGHDT and CDR2 YYEEEE. The ends were cut back, 0 bases at V and 8 bases at J, with 17 bases in the middle.

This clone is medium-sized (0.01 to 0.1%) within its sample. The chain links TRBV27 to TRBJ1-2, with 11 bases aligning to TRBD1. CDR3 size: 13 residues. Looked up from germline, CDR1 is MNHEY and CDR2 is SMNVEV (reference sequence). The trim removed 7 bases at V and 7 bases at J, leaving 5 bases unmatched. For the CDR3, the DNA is TGTGCCAGCACCGGACAGGGGGCTAGTGGCTACACCTTC. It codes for CASTGQGASGYTF.

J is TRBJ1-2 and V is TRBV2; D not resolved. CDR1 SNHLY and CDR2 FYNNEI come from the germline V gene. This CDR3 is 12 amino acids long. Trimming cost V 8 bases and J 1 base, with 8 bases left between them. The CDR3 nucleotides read TGTGCCAGCTCACTTGGTAACTATGGCTACACCTTC. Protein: CASSLGNYGYTF.

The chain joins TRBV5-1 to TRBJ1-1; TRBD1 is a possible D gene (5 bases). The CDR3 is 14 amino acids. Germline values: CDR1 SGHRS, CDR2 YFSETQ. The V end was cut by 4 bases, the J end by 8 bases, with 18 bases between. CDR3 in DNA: TGCGCCAGCAGCGCCCCCGGGGCAGGACCAGAAGCTTTCTTT. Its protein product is CASSAPGAGPEAFF.